Below are 9 T cell receptor beta chains sequenced from a single sample in a study of blood T cell repertoires in COVID-19. Using immunoSEQ multiplex PCR, the repertoire was profiled, and TCRdb retains in-frame clones only, with some absent. The table shows 25,000 to 30,000 clones, with 89% occurring only once. Sequencing was done on a sample of peripheral blood. The source of these receptors is a human donor in a cohort sampled during active COVID-19.

The chain is built from TRBV18 and TRBJ1-2, with 10 positions matching TRBD1. This CDR3 has 17 residues. CDR1 and CDR2 (germline): KGHSH, LQKENI. Unmatched junction bases numbered 11, after V lost 3 bases and J lost 4 bases. For the CDR3, the DNA is TGTGCCAGCTCACCCCGGGACAGGGGCCCCGTTCTCTATGGCTACACCTTC. This codes for CASSPRDRGPVLYGYTF.

The chain recombines TRBV14 with TRBJ2-7; maybe TRBD2 (6 bases). The CDR3 contains 17 residues. V lost 5 bases, J lost 3 bases, and 23 bases lay in between. The germline V gene has CDR1 SGHDN and CDR2 FVKESK. CDR3 amino acids: CASSTLGRTTTLYEQYF. The CDR3 DNA sequence: TGTGCCAGCAGCACCCTGGGGAGGACAACGACGCTCTACGAGCAGTACTTC.

The chain carries TRBV2 and TRBJ1-5; 9 bases fit TRBD1. The CDR3 is 15 amino acids. The germline V gene encodes CDR1 SNHLY and CDR2 FYNNEI. V shed 3 bases, J shed 4 bases, and the junction held 4 bases outside the gene matches. Here the CDR3 reads CASSDTTGGNQPQHF. The CDR3 DNA follows: TGTGCCAGCAGTGATACGACAGGGGGTAATCAGCCCCAGCATTTT. The full variable domain, completed using reference TRBV2 and TRBJ1-5, is EPEVTQTPSHQVTQMGQEVILRCVPISNHLYFYWYRQILGQKVEFLVSFYNNEISEKSEIFDDQFSVERPDGSNFTLKIRSTKLEDSAMYFCASSDTTGGNQPQHFGDGTRLSIL.

The chain is built from TRBV2 and TRBJ2-2; 10 nucleotides line up with TRBD2. Looked up from germline, CDR1 is SNHLY and CDR2 is FYNNEI. J was trimmed by 5 bases and V by 3 bases; bases with no gene match: 12. The CDR3 totals 18 residues. CDR3 residues: CASSESGGASKGTGELFF. CDR3 DNA sequence: TGTGCCAGCAGTGAGAGCGGGGGGGCCTCGAAGGGGACCGGGGAGCTGTTTTTT.

Note on this clone: The junction does not match germline at one end; this may be a read error. The genes are TRBV4-1 and TRBJ2-3, with a weak D call TRBD2 (5 bases). The CDR3 is 16 amino acids. Looked up from germline, CDR1 is MGHRA and CDR2 is YSYEKL. CDR3 sequence (DNA): TGCGCCAGCAGCCAAGATTTAGCGTCGAACACAGATGCGCAGTATTTT. This encodes CASSQDLASNTDAQYF.

The CDR3 DNA reads as TGTGCCAGCAGTCACAGGGGACAGGGCCGCTACAATGAGCAGTTCTTC. Protein sequence: CASSHRGQGRYNEQFF. V and J are TRBV6-2 or TRBV6-3 and TRBJ2-1; 9 positions agree with TRBD1. The J segment lost 3 bases and the V segment lost 5 bases, leaving 8 bases of the junction unmatched. The CDR3 is 16 residues long. Germline V lookup: CDR1 MNHEY, CDR2 SVGEGT.

The chain is built from TRBV20-1 and TRBJ1-1, with 9 bases that match TRBD1. V lost 3 bases, J lost 5 bases, and 13 bases stayed unmatched. Germline CDR1 DFQATT, CDR2 SNEGSKA (reference sequence). This CDR3 region has 16 residues. The CDR3 is CSASFGTGGGRTEAFF. The DNA of the CDR3 is TGCAGTGCTAGTTTCGGTACAGGGGGCGGAAGGACTGAAGCTTTCTTT.

The rearrangement links TRBV19 to TRBJ1-2; possible D gene TRBD1, 6 bases. The CDR3 has 15 residues. Germline CDR1 is LNHDA and CDR2 is SQIVND (reference sequence). Trimming pared 0 bases from V and 2 bases from J, leaving 10 bases between. The CDR3 is CASSIDWDINYGYTF. The CDR3 nucleotides are TGTGCCAGTAGTATAGACTGGGACATCAACTATGGCTACACCTTC.

The V call is TRBV7-8, the J call TRBJ1-1, with 10 bases that match TRBD1. The CDR3 runs 13 residues. With 1 base clipped from V and 12 bases from J, the junction kept 5 bases outside the gene matches. Germline values: CDR1 SGHVS, CDR2 FQNEAQ. CDR3 residues: CASSLEPGQGTFF. The CDR3 bases are TGTGCCAGCAGCTTAGAGCCGGGACAGGGGACTTTCTTT.